This T cell receptor (beta chain) was recorded in a study of vaccination and CD4 T cells after COVID-19. Study information: Stimulation of the cells used overlapping spike peptide pools from SARS-CoV-2 and from the common cold coronaviruses HCoV-NL63, HCoV-OC43 and HCoV-229E.

Comments on this clonotype: What it binds is not known.

Treatment given: approximately nine-day PBMC culture with coronavirus spike peptide pools or control peptides (ViraFEST assay). With 3 bases removed from V and 3 bases from J, the gap between germline ends came to 6 bases. Germline-derived CDR1 and CDR2 are DFQATT and SNEGSKA (reference sequence). The CDR3 consists of 12 residues. With the Oncomine TCR Beta short-read assay, DNA from cultured CD4+ T cells was sequenced. TCRdb fed the PCR reads into MiXCR, producing one record per CDR3 protein. The table has around 19,000 distinct CDR3 sequences, approximately 40% seen once; the top ten hold about 18%.

The clonotype was recovered from a human donor who received a COVID-19 vaccine. Specimen: CD4+ T cells from blood, cultured in vitro, collected before SARS-CoV-2 vaccination. The chain employs TRBV20-1 and TRBJ2-1; unclear D gene. Here the CDR3 reads CSASFNYNEQFF. The CDR3 DNA reads TGCAGTGCTAGTTTCAACTACAATGAGCAGTTCTTC.